The 9 T cell receptor beta chains below all came from one sample that was sequenced in a study of blood T cell repertoires in COVID-19 (dated by TCRdb to 2018 to 2021). The library was generated by the immunoSEQ multiplex PCR assay. Here the immuneACCESS table is served through TCRdb, limited to in-frame sequences with V and J called. Missing clones are a known gap in these copies; in checked studies unresolved V genes cover under half, and the rest lacks a known reason. For this sample there are about 190,000 clones; about 89% appear just once. The biggest ten clones account for around 7% of the sample. Sequencing was carried out using peripheral blood. These TCRs come from a man aged 35-49 years with acute or convalescent COVID-19.

The chain is built from TRBV28 and TRBJ1-3, with TRBD1 identical over 7 bases. J gave up 3 bases and V 8 bases, and 7 bases lay outside the gene matches. Per the germline V gene, CDR1 is MDHEN and CDR2 is SYDVKM. This CDR3 comprises 14 residues. In DNA, the CDR3 is TGTGCCAGCGGGGACAGCAATAGTGGAAACACCATATATTTT. It yields the protein CASGDSNSGNTIYF. The variable domain in full, completed from reference TRBV28 and TRBJ1-3, reads DVKVTQSSRYLVKRTGEKVFLECVQDMDHENMFWYRQDPGLGLRLIYFSYDVKMKEKGDIPEGYSVSREKKERFSLILESASTNQTSMYLCASGDSNSGNTIYFGEGSWLTVV.

The CDR3 here is CASSLAGEEKLFF. CDR3 nucleotides: TGTGCCAGCAGCTTGGCCGGGGAAGAAAAACTGTTTTTT. The chain uses TRBV5-6 and TRBJ1-4; D uncertain. CDR1 SGHDT and CDR2 YYEEEE come from the germline V gene. The CDR3 is 13 residues long. V gave up 0 bases and J gave up 8 bases, with 8 bases separating them.

V usage is TRBV7-6 and J usage is TRBJ2-2, with TRBD1 matching over 7 bases. The CDR3 runs to 15 residues. Germline CDR1 reads SGHVS; CDR2 reads FNYEAQ. V was clipped by 6 bases and J by 7 bases; unmatched bases: 11. The DNA for the CDR3 is TGTGCCAGCAGTCCGATGGGACAGCAGCTCGGGGAGCTGTTTTTT. Protein sequence: CASSPMGQQLGELFF.

The chain is built from TRBV29-1 and TRBJ2-2; TRBD2 matches 9 bases. V lost 2 bases, J lost 7 bases, and 8 bases stayed unmatched. Germline V CDR1 and CDR2: SQVTM, ANQGSEA. This CDR3 spans 15 amino acids. DNA for the CDR3: TGCAGCGTTGAAATATATGGCGGGGGGGGCGGGGAGCTGTTTTTT. Protein sequence: CSVEIYGGGGGELFF.

The J gene is TRBJ2-1, the V gene TRBV4-1, with 15 bases identical to TRBD2. The CDR3 loop spans 18 amino acids. J lost 10 bases, V lost 4 bases, and 14 bases had no gene match. In germline, CDR1 is MGHRA, CDR2 YSYEKL. The CDR3 spells CASSPKSRTSGGAWEQFF. As DNA, the CDR3 is TGCGCCAGCAGCCCAAAATCCCGGACTAGCGGGGGGGCCTGGGAGCAGTTCTTC.

The chain couples TRBV5-1 to TRBJ2-3; possibly TRBD2 for D (6 bases). Germline loops: CDR1 SGHRS, CDR2 YFSETQ. This CDR3 has 15 amino acids. Deletions cut 3 bases from V and 0 bases from J, with 11 bases between. CDR3 protein: CASSYRDFSTDTQYF. For the CDR3, the DNA is TGCGCCAGCAGCTACCGGGACTTCAGCACAGATACGCAGTATTTT.

CDR3 nucleotide sequence: TGTGCCAGCAGCTTGGTTGGCAGACAAGAGACCCAGTACTTC. It codes for CASSLVGRQETQYF. The chain uses TRBV11-2 and TRBJ2-5; D is undetermined. The CDR3 is 14 residues long. The germline V gene has CDR1 SGHAT and CDR2 FQNNGV. Trimming removed 3 bases at V and 2 bases at J, with 10 bases between.

The J gene is TRBJ2-1, the V gene TRBV3-1 (or the pseudogene TRBV3-2), with 7 bases that match TRBD1. Germline trimming cut 5 bases from V and 8 bases from J; bases unmatched to any gene: 3. This CDR3 spans 12 amino acids. Germline V CDR1 and CDR2: LGHDT, YNNKEL (reference sequence). The CDR3 protein is CASSATGDEQFF. The CDR3 DNA is TGTGCCAGCAGCGCCACAGGGGATGAGCAGTTCTTC.

J is TRBJ2-3 and V is TRBV5-6; weak D call: TRBD2 (6 bases). The V end lost 4 bases, the J end lost 2 bases, and 14 bases lay between the germline ends. CDR3 length: 15 residues. From germline, CDR1 is SGHDT and CDR2 YYEEEE. CDR3 region: CASSPGGTYTDTQYF. In DNA form, the CDR3 reads TGTGCCAGCAGCCCCGGCGGGACTTACACAGATACGCAGTATTTT.